A selection of T cell receptor beta chains follows, all from one sample in a study of blood T cell repertoires in COVID-19. Libraries were prepared by immunoSEQ multiplex PCR; TCRdb keeps only in-frame clonotypes and omits some of them. The data contain 200,000 to 250,000 clones, 80% to 90% of them singletons. Source material: PBMCs or T cells enriched from blood (not recorded which). These receptor sequences come from a man between 50 and 59 years old who had been exposed to COVID-19. The conserved cysteine and the conserved F or W are not part of the CDR3 here. Each record gives: V gene, clone size, CDR3 protein. Size values are once, few and many counts, or a class for expanded clones, and some rows have none.

TRBV24-1 | - | ATSVSPGGGYYNEQF
TRBV28 | once | ASSLPQRALSYEQY
TRBV2 | - | ASSDEGDSNQPQH
TRBV10-3 | few | AISGGDVYGYT
TRBV27 | - | ASSSYGQEVEAF
TRBV28 | few | ASSNYRDPSGANVLT
TRBV5-8 | once | ASRQTGGPSGANVLT
TRBV5-1 | - | ASSISGTGRNSPLH
TRBV19 | - | ASSLTGVRGYTGELF
TRBV5-1 | - | ASNRSFLGELF
TRBV5-4 | - | ASTGYEQY
TRBV30 | - | AWSVGLQGGFLTTTDTQY
TRBV5-1 | - | ASSLGAPTGQY
TRBV5-6 | - | ASNMMMNTEAF
TRBV2 | few | ASAKEMREKLF
TRBV5-1 | - | ASSLEPRLYGYT
TRBV27 | - | ASSFLTGDKQETQY
TRBV7-9 | - | ASSTTGYGYT
TRBV5-1 | - | ASSSTGQGAGEQY
TRBV19 | - | ASSMRQFSPLH
TRBV4-2 | - | ASSQDGASGQPQH
TRBV7-6 | - | ASSLAGRGMEYGYT
TRBV2 | - | ASSDRGYYGYT
TRBV11-2 | - | ASSFLGANYGYT
TRBV7-9 | once | ASSPWSGGGTSETQY
TRBV12-3/TRBV12-4 | - | ASTRGGGPLF
TRBV4-1 | once | ASSLIRDTQETQY
TRBV18 | once | ASSPSGGLTEAF
TRBV6-5 | - | ASSYTGHYTEAF
TRBV28 | - | ASSSGQGALYT
TRBV19 | - | ASTTGGSNYGYT
TRBV6-5 | once | ASSYSNTGGQPQH
TRBV9 | - | ASSVTSGGHGIEQF
TRBV18 | - | ASSLNPGGSGNTIY
TRBV19 | once | ASRAQGAYEKLF
TRBV5-4 | - | ASSSEPGQGGSPLH
TRBV6-5 | - | ASTGYNEQF
TRBV5-1 | - | ASSLWEGTEAF
TRBV2 | - | ASSRQSNSNQPQH
TRBV11-2 | - | ASSLGPGQGYNEQF
TRBV29-1 | - | SVADWSTDTQY
TRBV11-2 | - | ASSSLGTGNSPLH
TRBV6-5 | - | ATSTGTRETQY
TRBV5-1 | - | ASSLVGQGSRSGAGY
TRBV9 | once | ASSVAGGPGEQF
TRBV30 | - | AWSVLMAAGNTIY
TRBV9 | - | ASSVEAGANTGELF
TRBV29-1 | - | SVSSGSNQPQH